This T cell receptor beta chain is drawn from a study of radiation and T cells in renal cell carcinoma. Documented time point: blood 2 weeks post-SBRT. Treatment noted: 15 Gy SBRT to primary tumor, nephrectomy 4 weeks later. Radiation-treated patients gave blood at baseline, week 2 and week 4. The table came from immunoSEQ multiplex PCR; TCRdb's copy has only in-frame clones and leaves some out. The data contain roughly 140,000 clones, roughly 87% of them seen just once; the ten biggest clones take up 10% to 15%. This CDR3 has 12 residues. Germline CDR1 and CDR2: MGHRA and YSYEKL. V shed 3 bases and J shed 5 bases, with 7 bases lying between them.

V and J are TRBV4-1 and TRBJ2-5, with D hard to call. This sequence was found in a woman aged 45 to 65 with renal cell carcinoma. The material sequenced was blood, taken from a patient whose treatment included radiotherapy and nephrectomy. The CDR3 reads CASSHPGETQYF. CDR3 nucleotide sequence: TGCGCCAGCAGCCACCCCGGGGAGACCCAGTACTTC.